The clone carrying this T cell receptor (beta chain) has just one count. Antigen specificity is unknown. This CDR3 is built from 14 residues. Germline V gene lookup returns CDR1 WSHSY and CDR2 SAAADI. Between the trimmed V and J ends, which lost 6 bases and 0 bases, there was a span of 12 bases. The sample comes from a study of T cell responses to AZD1222 COVID-19 vaccine. Study results and limitations: The CD4 TCRs associated with vaccination extended across spike and predominated at 160-218 and 743-854.

TCRdb's copy holds only in-frame clones and misses some; the assay was immunoSEQ multiplex PCR. This table has roughly 93,000 clones, around nine tenths appearing once. Pooled in the analysis were second doses at about 4 or about 12 weeks. This receptor was obtained from an adult who received the AZD1222 COVID-19 vaccine. The chain recombines TRBV10-2 with TRBJ2-7; D unclear. Here the sequenced sample was peripheral blood, taken 28 days after the second AZD1222 dose. This CDR3 is CASRGRFNSYEQYV. CDR3 coding DNA: TGCGCCAGCAGGGGCAGGTTTAACTCCTACGAGCAGTACGTC.